This paragraph reports one TCR beta chain. Its antigen is not known. The ends were cut back, 5 bases at V and 4 bases at J, with 9 bases in the middle. The CDR3 has 13 amino acids. From germline, CDR1 is LNHDA and CDR2 SQIVND (reference sequence). The data belong to a study of cytomegalovirus exposure and HLA in healthy donors. Primers for the PCR totalled 60 Vbeta and 13 Jbeta. Method: immunoSEQ multiplex PCR; TCRdb's copy keeps in-frame clones and lacks some. In total, the table holds more than 110,000 clones. Findings and caveats of the study: In an earlier analysis, in about 530 donors, most V segments appeared productive either ~90% or ~30% of the time. Researchers reported in a later analysis that common viral pathogens appeared linked to several top clusters. Most TCR sequences were uncommon, yet certain public TCRs appeared in many donors.

The V gene is TRBV19, the J gene TRBJ2-1; D is ambiguous. The receptor's source is a man aged 35-49 years in good health and CMV-seronegative. The sequenced material came from PBMCs. The CDR3 coding sequence is TGTGCCAGTAGTTACAGTCGATACAATGAGCAGTTCTTC. It codes for CASSYSRYNEQFF.